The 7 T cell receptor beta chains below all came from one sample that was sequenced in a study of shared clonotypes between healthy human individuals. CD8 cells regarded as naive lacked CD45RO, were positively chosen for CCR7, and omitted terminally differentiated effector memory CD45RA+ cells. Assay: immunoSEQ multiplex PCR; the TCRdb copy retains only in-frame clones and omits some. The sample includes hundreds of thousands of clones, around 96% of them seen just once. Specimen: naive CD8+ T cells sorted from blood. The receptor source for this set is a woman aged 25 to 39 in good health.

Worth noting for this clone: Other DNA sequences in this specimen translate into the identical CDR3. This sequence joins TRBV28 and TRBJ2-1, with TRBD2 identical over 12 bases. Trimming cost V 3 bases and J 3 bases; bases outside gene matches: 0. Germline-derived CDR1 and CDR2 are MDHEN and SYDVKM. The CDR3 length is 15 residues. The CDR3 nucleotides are TGTGCCAGCAGTTTGACTAGCGGGAGCTACAATGAGCAGTTCTTC. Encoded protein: CASSLTSGSYNEQFF.

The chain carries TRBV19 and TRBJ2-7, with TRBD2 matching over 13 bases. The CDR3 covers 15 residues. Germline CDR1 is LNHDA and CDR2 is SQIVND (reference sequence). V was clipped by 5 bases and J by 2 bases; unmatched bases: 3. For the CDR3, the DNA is TGTGCCAGTAGTGTGGGACTAGCGGGAACCTACGAGCAGTACTTC. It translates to CASSVGLAGTYEQYF.

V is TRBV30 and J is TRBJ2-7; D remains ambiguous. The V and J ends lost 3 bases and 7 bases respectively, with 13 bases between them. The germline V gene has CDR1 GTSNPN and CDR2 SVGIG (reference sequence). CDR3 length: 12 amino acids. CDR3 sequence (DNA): TGTGCCTGGAGCCCGACTGGTGGGGAGCAGTACTTC. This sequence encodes CAWSPTGGEQYF. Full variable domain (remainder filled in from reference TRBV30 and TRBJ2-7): SQTIHQWPATLVQPVGSPLSLECTVEGTSNPNLYWYRQAAGRGLQLLFYSVGIGQISSEVPQNLSASRPQDRQFILSSKKLLLSDSGFYLCAWSPTGGEQYFGPGTRLTVT.

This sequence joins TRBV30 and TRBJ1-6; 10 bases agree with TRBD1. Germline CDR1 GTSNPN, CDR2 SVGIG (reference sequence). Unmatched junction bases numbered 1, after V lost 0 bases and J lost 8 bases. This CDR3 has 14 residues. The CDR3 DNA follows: TGTGCCTGGAGTGTGGGGACAGGGGATTCACCCCTCCACTTT. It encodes CAWSVGTGDSPLHF.

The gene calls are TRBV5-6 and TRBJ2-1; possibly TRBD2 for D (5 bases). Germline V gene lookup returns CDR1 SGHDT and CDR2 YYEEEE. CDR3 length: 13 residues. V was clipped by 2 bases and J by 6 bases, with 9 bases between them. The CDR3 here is CASSFEGSNEQFF. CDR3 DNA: TGTGCCAGCAGCTTCGAAGGGAGCAATGAGCAGTTCTTC. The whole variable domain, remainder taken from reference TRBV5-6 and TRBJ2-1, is DAGVTQSPTHLIKTRGQQVTLRCSPKSGHDTVSWYQQALGQGPQFIFQYYEEEERQRGNFPDRFSGHQFPNYSSELNVNALLLGDSALYLCASSFEGSNEQFFGPGTRLTVL.

DNA for the CDR3: TGTGCCATCAGTGAGTCGACCGGTGCCAATGATACGCAGTATTTT. Translating it yields CAISESTGANDTQYF. The genes are TRBV10-3 and TRBJ2-3; D ambiguous. Germline values: CDR1 ENHRY, CDR2 SYGVKD. V lost 0 bases, J lost 6 bases, and 13 bases lay in between. The CDR3 contains 15 residues.

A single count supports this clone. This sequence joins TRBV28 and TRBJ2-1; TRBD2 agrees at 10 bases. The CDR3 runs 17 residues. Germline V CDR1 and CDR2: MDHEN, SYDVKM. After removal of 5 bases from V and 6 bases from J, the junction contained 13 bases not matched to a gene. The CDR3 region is CASSPLVGLAVGNEQFF. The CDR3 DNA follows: TGTGCCAGCAGTCCTCTTGTAGGACTAGCGGTAGGCAATGAGCAGTTCTTC.